This TCR beta chain originates from a study of T cells in Graves' hyperthyroidism and ophthalmopathy. The investigators amplified TCR beta CDR3 regions from RNA transcripts. In the first-round RT-PCR of the TCR CDR3, the HTBI primer set was used. TCRdb called the multiplex PCR reads again in MiXCR, with one record for every CDR3 protein. The sample holds approximately 600,000 distinct CDR3 sequences; roughly 14% are singletons and the top ten take about 4%. Many counts were recorded for this clonotype. The specimen was blood. The TCR was taken from a woman in her thirties or forties with Graves' ophthalmopathy.

The CDR3 loop is CASRDWTGFSYEQYF. The CDR3 nucleotides are TGTGCCAGCAGAGACTGGACAGGATTCTCCTACGAGCAGTACTTC. The rearrangement uses TRBV11-2 and TRBJ2-7; 7 bases match TRBD1. J lost 0 bases, V lost 6 bases, and 8 bases had no gene match. The CDR3 is 15 amino acids. The germline V gene encodes CDR1 SGHAT and CDR2 FQNNGV.